These 13 T cell receptor beta chains came from one sample sequenced in a study of blood T cell repertoires in COVID-19. The protocol was immunoSEQ multiplex PCR, while the TCRdb copy is restricted to in-frame clones and leaves out a portion. The table records 250,000 or so clones, roughly 88% of them present only once. Sample: PBMCs or T cells enriched from blood (not recorded which). All receptors derive from a woman in her 40s who had been exposed to COVID-19.

The chain is built from TRBV9 and TRBJ1-6; D remains unclear. The CDR3 is 15 amino acids. V dropped 6 bases and J dropped 0 bases, with 10 bases sitting between them. Germline-derived CDR1 and CDR2 are SGDLS and YYNGEE. The CDR3 DNA reads TGTGCCAGCACTGTAGGGAGCTCCTATAATTCACCCCTCCACTTT. This translates into CASTVGSSYNSPLHF.

The chain carries TRBV9 and TRBJ2-3, with TRBD1 matching over 7 bases. This CDR3 is built from 15 residues. Germline assignment: CDR1 SGDLS and CDR2 YYNGEE. Losses at the gene ends were 4 bases for V and 2 bases for J; bases not matched to a gene: 7. This chain's CDR3 is CASSLAGTDTDTQYF. The CDR3 DNA follows: TGTGCCAGCAGCTTGGCCGGGACAGACACAGATACGCAGTATTTT.

The rearrangement joins TRBV6-6 to TRBJ2-1; 10 bases agree with TRBD1. The germline V gene encodes CDR1 MNHNY and CDR2 SVGAGI (reference sequence). CDR3 size: 15 residues. The junction had 4 bases not matched to a gene; V was cut back by 4 bases and J by 4 bases. The CDR3 DNA is TGTGCCAGCAGTTTTGGACAGGGGGGATACAATGAGCAGTTCTTC. Amino acids: CASSFGQGGYNEQFF.

This clone has more than one count but fewer than ten. This chain joins TRBV30 and TRBJ1-2; 9 positions match TRBD1. The V gene end was trimmed by 2 bases and the J gene end by 6 bases; junction bases not matched to a gene: 7. Germline values: CDR1 GTSNPN, CDR2 SVGIG (reference sequence). The CDR3 covers 14 residues. Written as DNA, the CDR3 is TGTGCCTGGAGTTACCGGGACAGGGTTAATGGCTACACCTTC. Translated: CAWSYRDRVNGYTF.

This chain joins TRBV6-2 or TRBV6-3 and TRBJ1-1; D is uncertain. This CDR3 has 12 amino acids. Per germline, CDR1 MNHEY and CDR2 SVGEGT. Between the trimmed V and J ends, which lost 6 bases and 3 bases, there was a span of 8 bases. This CDR3 is CASSHRDTEAFF. The CDR3 DNA sequence: TGTGCCAGCAGCCACCGGGACACTGAAGCTTTCTTT.

V usage is TRBV6-1 and J usage is TRBJ2-1; TRBD2 matches 7 bases. The CDR3 sequence is 14 residues long. J lost 8 bases, V lost 0 bases, and 4 bases had no gene match. Germline CDR1 and CDR2: MNHNS and SASEGT. The CDR3 here is CASSEAGGRHEQFF. The CDR3 bases are TGTGCCAGCAGTGAAGCGGGAGGGAGGCATGAGCAGTTCTTC.

Here the CDR3 DNA reads TGTGCCAGCAGCTTAGCGCGGGGGACCGACTATGGCTACACCTTC. Translated, it gives CASSLARGTDYGYTF. The chain recombines TRBV7-9 with TRBJ1-2; D perhaps matches TRBD1 (5 bases). The CDR3 contains 15 residues. With 0 bases removed from V and 3 bases from J, the gap between germline ends came to 11 bases. The V gene's germline CDR1 is SEHNR and CDR2 FQNEAQ (reference sequence). The whole variable domain, remainder taken from reference TRBV7-9 and TRBJ1-2, is DTGVSQNPRHKITKRGQNVTFRCDPISEHNRLYWYRQTLGQGPEFLTYFQNEAQLEKSRLLSDRFSAERPKGSFSTLEIQRTEQGDSAMYLCASSLARGTDYGYTFGSGTRLTVV.

This chain links TRBV11-2 with TRBJ1-2; D call uncertain. The ends were cut back, 1 base at V and 5 bases at J, with 8 bases in the middle. CDR3 length equals 13 residues. Germline V gives CDR1 SGHAT, CDR2 FQNNGV. The CDR3 is CASSLVSGYGYTF. CDR3 coding DNA: TGTGCCAGCAGCTTAGTAAGCGGGTATGGCTACACCTTC. The whole variable domain, filled in from reference TRBV11-2 and TRBJ1-2, reads EAGVAQSPRYKIIEKRQSVAFWCNPISGHATLYWYQQILGQGPKLLIQFQNNGVVDDSQLPKDRFSAERLKGVDSTLKIQPAKLEDSAVYLCASSLVSGYGYTFGSGTRLTVV.

The chain combines TRBV14 with TRBJ1-1; TRBD1 aligns across 11 bases. In germline, CDR1 is SGHDN, CDR2 FVKESK. The CDR3 contains 18 residues. Losses at the gene ends were 0 bases for V and 1 base for J; bases not matched to a gene: 7. CDR3 sequence: CASSQDLGTGGSNTEAFF. In DNA form, the CDR3 reads TGTGCCAGCAGCCAAGATTTGGGGACAGGGGGTTCGAACACTGAAGCTTTCTTT.

The chain carries TRBV15 and TRBJ1-5, with TRBD1 matching over 7 bases. Trimming removed 0 bases from V and 2 bases from J; junction bases left unmatched: 7. The CDR3 totals 17 residues. Per germline, CDR1 LNHNV and CDR2 YYDKDF (reference sequence). As DNA, the CDR3 is TGTGCCACCAGCAGAGATAGACGAGGACAGGGCAATCAGCCCCAGCATTTT. Protein sequence: CATSRDRRGQGNQPQHF.

The chain is built from TRBV7-9 and TRBJ2-3; 11 bases match TRBD2. This CDR3 contains 16 residues. The junction had 5 bases not matched to a gene; V was cut back by 4 bases and J by 2 bases. From germline, CDR1 is SEHNR and CDR2 FQNEAQ (reference sequence). The CDR3 DNA is TGTGCCAGCAGCTCGAGTAGCGGGGGGGCCACAGATACGCAGTATTTT. Translated: CASSSSSGGATDTQYF. Full variable domain (missing parts from reference TRBV7-9 and TRBJ2-3): DTGVSQNPRHKITKRGQNVTFRCDPISEHNRLYWYRQTLGQGPEFLTYFQNEAQLEKSRLLSDRFSAERPKGSFSTLEIQRTEQGDSAMYLCASSSSSGGATDTQYFGPGTRLTVL.

The rearrangement uses TRBV5-4 and TRBJ2-3; TRBD2 matches 7 bases. V gave up 3 bases and J gave up 0 bases; unmatched junction bases: 7. Germline V gene data show CDR1 as SGHNT and CDR2 as YYREEE (reference sequence). This CDR3 has 16 residues. The CDR3 region has the DNA TGTGCCAGCAGCTCAAGGACTAGGCCTAGCACAGATACGCAGTATTTT. It translates to CASSSRTRPSTDTQYF. Complete variable domain (other parts from reference TRBV5-4 and TRBJ2-3): ETGVTQSPTHLIKTRGQQVTLRCSSQSGHNTVSWYQQALGQGPQFIFQYYREEENGRGNFPPRFSGLQFPNYSSELNVNALELDDSALYLCASSSRTRPSTDTQYFGPGTRLTVL.

The V gene is TRBV2, the J gene TRBJ2-2, with 12 positions matching TRBD1. V shed 6 bases and J 7 bases; nucleotides not matched to a gene: 3. The CDR3 spans 14 residues. Germline V gene sequence: CDR1 SNHLY, CDR2 FYNNEI. In DNA, the CDR3 is TGTGCCAGCAGGGGGACAGGGGGCCACGGGGAGCTGTTTTTT. Encoded protein: CASRGTGGHGELFF.